This T cell receptor (beta chain) came from a study of shared clonotypes between healthy human individuals. Points from the study as a whole: Larger estimated richness was generally recorded for naive subsets relative to memory subsets.

The V segment lost 2 bases and the J segment 4 bases; nucleotides outside the gene matches: 4. The germline V gene encodes CDR1 SGHKS and CDR2 YYEKEE (reference sequence). The CDR3 has 15 residues. Naive CD8 cells, CD45RO-negative and positively selected for CCR7, excluded terminally differentiated effector memory CD45RA+ cells. Donors, healthy HIV-negative adults, lacked recent acute infections or vaccinations. Deep was the level used in running the assay. As handled by the study authors: ImmunoSEQ junction-only sequences lacked quality scores, so their filtering differed. Sequenced by immunoSEQ multiplex PCR; TCRdb stores in-frame clones only, minus some. Clone size and V and J calls were adopted from that table, with D and trimming inferred from the DNA. The sample records fewer than 1 million clones, approximately 97% being singletons. A word on this clone: Its cognate antigen is unknown.

What was sequenced was naive CD8+ T cells sorted from blood. This rearrangement joins TRBV5-5 to TRBJ1-2; TRBD1 aligns across 11 bases. This TCR was recovered from a young man in good health. The CDR3 bases are TGTGCCAGCAGCTTTGGACAGGGGGCGGGCTATGGCTACACCTTC. It yields the protein CASSFGQGAGYGYTF.